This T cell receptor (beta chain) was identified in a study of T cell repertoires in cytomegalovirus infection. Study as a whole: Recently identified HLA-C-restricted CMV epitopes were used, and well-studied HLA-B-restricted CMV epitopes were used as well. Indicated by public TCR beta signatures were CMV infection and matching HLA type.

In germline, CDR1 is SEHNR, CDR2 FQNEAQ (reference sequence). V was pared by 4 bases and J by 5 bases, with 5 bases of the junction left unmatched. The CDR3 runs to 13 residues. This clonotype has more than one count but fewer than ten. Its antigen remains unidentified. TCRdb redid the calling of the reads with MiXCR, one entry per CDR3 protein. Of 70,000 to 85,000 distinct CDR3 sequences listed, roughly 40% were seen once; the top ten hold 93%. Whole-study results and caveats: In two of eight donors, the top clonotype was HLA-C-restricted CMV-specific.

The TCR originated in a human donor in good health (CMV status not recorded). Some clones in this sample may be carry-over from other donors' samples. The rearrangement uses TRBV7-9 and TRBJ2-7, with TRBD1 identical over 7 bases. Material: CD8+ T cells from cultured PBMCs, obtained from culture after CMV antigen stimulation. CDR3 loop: CASSSDRVHEQYF. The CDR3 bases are TGTGCCAGCAGCTCCGACAGGGTCCACGAGCAGTACTTC.